This TCR beta chain was sequenced in a study of beta chain features in type 1 diabetes. Expressed TCRB transcripts were sequenced after all isolated RNA was converted to cDNA. Data came from immunoSEQ multiplex PCR; TCRdb stores just in-frame clones and leaves some out. The table records roughly 730,000 clones, roughly 13% of them present only once. The CDR3 consists of 14 residues. Germline values: CDR1 MGHRA, CDR2 YSYEKL. V gave up 2 bases and J gave up 2 bases, with 8 bases separating them. Stem cell-like memory, regulatory, central memory and naive CD4+ cells were sorted via CD45RO/CCR7/CD25/CD127/CD95/CD27. In the case of this clone: Its antigen is not known.

Points from the study as a whole: Shortening of TCRB CDR3s, moderate but significant, appeared in all four CD4+ subsets of Type 1 diabetes patients. Shorter templates might be favored by PCR, and equally so in patients and in controls. In comparison with healthy donors, patients had naive, central memory and Treg TCRB repertoires that appeared more similar.

Sequencing input: naive CD4+ T cells from blood. This rearrangement joins TRBV4-1 to TRBJ2-3; D may be TRBD1 (6 bases). The sequence came from a man younger than 35 with type 1 diabetes. This CDR3 is CASSQRTVTDTQYF. In nucleotides, the CDR3 is TGCGCCAGCAGCCAAAGGACAGTCACAGATACGCAGTATTTT.